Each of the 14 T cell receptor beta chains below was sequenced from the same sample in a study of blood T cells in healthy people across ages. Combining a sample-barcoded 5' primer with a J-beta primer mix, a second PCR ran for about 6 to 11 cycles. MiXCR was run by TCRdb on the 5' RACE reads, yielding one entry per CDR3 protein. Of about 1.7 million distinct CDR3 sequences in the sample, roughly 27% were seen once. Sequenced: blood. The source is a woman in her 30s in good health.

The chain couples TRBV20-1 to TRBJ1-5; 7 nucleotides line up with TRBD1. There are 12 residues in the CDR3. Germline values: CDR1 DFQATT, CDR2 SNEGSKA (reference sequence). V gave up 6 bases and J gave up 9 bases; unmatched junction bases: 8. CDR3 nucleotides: TGCAGTGCAAAAGACAGGGAGGGGCCCCAGCATTTT. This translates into CSAKDREGPQHF.

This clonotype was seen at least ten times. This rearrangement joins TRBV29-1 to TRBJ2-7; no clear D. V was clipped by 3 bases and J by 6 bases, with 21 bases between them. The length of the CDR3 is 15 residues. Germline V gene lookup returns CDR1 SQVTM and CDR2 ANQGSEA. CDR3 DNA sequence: TGCAGCGTTGAGACCCTTGGTAGCAGTCCCGGCGAGCAGTACTTC. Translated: CSVETLGSSPGEQYF.

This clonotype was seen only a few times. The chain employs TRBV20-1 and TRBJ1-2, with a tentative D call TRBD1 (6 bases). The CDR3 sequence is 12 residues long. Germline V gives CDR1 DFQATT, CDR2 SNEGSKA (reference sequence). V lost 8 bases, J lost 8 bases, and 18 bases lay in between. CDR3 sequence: CSLRTALGGYTF. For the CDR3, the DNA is TGCAGTCTCCGGACAGCACTGGGGGGCTACACCTTC.

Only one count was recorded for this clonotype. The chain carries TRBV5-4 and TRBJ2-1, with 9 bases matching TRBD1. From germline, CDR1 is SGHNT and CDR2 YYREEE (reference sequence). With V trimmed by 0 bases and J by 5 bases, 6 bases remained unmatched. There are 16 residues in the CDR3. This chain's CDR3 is CASSLAGQGTNNEQFF. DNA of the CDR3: TGTGCCAGCAGCTTGGCGGGACAGGGTACGAACAATGAGCAGTTCTTC.

In DNA, the CDR3 is TGTGCCAGCAGCTTAGGCCAGGGACAGGGATCGAACACTGAAGCTTTCTTT. Protein sequence: CASSLGQGQGSNTEAFF. The chain couples TRBV7-2 to TRBJ1-1; 9 bases agree with TRBD1. This CDR3 is 17 amino acids long. Germline CDR1 and CDR2: SGHTA and FQGNSA. J was trimmed by 1 base and V by 1 base; bases with no gene match: 7.

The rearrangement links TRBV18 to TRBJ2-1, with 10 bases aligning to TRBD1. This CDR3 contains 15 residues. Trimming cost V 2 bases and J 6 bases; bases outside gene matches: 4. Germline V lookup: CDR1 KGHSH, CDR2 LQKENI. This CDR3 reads CASSPTGQGSNEQFF. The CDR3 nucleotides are TGTGCCAGCTCACCAACGGGACAGGGGTCCAATGAGCAGTTCTTC. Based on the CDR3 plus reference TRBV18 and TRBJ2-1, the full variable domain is NAGVMQNPRHLVRRRGQEARLRCSPMKGHSHVYWYRQLPEEGLKFMVYLQKENIIDESGMPKERFSAEFPKEGPSILRIQQVVRGDSAAYFCASSPTGQGSNEQFFGPGTRLTVL.

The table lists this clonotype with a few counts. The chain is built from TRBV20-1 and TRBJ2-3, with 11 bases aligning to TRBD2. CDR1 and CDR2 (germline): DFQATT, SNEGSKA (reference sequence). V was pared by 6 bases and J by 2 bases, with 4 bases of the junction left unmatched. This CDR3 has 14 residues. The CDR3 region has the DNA TGCAGTGCCAAGGGACTAGCGGCCACAGATACGCAGTATTTT. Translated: CSAKGLAATDTQYF.

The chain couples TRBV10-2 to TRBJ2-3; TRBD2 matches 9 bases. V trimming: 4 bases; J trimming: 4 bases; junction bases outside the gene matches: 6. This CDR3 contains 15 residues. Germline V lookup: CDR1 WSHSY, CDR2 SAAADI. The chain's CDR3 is CASSVWRGGADTQYF. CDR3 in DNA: TGCGCCAGCAGTGTATGGCGGGGGGGCGCAGATACGCAGTATTTT.

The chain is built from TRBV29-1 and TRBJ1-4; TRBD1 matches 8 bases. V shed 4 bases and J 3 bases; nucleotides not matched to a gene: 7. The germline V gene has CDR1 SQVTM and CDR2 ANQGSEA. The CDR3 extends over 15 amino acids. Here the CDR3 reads CSVAGQGAPNEKLFF. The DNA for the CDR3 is TGCAGCGTTGCGGGCCAGGGGGCACCTAATGAAAAACTGTTTTTT.

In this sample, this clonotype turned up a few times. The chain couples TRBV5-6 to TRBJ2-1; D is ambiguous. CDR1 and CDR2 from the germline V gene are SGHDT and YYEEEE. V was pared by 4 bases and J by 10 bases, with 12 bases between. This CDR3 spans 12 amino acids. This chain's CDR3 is CASSLSRVEQFF. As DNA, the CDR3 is TGTGCCAGCAGCCTTTCAAGGGTAGAGCAGTTCTTC.

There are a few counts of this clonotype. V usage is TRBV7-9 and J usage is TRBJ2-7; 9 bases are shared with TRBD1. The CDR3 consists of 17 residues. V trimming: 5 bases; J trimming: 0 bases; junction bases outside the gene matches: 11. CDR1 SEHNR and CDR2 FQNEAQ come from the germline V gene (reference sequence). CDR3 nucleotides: TGTGCCAGCAGCCGCCTAACTGGACAGGGGCGCTCCTACGAGCAGTACTTC. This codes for CASSRLTGQGRSYEQYF.

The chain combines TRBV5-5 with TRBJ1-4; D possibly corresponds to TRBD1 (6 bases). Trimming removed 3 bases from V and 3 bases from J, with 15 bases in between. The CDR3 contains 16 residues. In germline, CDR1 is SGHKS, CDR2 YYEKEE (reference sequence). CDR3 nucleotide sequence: TGTGCCAGCAGCTATGGAGGGGGGCTGGCTAATGAAAAACTGTTTTTT. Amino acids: CASSYGGGLANEKLFF. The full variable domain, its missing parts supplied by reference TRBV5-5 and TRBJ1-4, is DAGVTQSPTHLIKTRGQQVTLRCSPISGHKSVSWYQQVLGQGPQFIFQYYEKEERGRGNFPDRFSARQFPNYSSELNVNALLLGDSALYLCASSYGGGLANEKLFFGSGTQLSVL.

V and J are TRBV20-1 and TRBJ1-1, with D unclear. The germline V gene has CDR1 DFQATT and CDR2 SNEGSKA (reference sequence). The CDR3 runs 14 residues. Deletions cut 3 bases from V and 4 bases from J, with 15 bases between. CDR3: CSASLEGSGTEAFF. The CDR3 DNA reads TGCAGTGCTAGTCTAGAGGGATCCGGCACTGAAGCTTTCTTT.

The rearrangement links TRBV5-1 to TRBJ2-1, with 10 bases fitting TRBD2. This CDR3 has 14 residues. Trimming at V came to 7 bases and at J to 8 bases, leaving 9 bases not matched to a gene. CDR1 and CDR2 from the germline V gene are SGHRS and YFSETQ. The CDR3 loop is CASVPLAGEHEQFF. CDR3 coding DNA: TGCGCCAGCGTCCCCCTAGCGGGAGAACATGAGCAGTTCTTC.